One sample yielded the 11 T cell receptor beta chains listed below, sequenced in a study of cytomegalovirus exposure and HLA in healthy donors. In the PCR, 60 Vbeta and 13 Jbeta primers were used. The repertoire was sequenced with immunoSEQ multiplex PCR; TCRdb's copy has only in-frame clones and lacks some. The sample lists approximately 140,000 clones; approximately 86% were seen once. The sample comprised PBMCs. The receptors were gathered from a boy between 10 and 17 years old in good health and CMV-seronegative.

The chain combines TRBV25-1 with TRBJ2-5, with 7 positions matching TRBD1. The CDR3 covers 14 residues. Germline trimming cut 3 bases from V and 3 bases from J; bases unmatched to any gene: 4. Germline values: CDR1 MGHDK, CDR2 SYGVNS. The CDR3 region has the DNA TGTGCCAGCAGTGAGGGACAGATAAAAGAGACCCAGTACTTC. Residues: CASSEGQIKETQYF.

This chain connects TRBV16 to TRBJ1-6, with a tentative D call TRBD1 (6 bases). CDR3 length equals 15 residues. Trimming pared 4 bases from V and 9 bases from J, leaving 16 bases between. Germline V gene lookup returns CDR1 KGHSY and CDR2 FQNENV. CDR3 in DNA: TGTGCCAGCAGCCCTACGCGGGGGCGGGTTTCACCCCTCCACTTT. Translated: CASSPTRGRVSPLHF.

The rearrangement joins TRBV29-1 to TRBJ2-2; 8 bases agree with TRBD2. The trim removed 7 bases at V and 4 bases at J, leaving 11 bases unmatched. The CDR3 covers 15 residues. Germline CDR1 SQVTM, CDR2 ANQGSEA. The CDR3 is CSAKPGGQGTGELFF. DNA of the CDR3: TGCAGCGCCAAACCGGGGGGGCAAGGCACCGGGGAGCTGTTTTTT.

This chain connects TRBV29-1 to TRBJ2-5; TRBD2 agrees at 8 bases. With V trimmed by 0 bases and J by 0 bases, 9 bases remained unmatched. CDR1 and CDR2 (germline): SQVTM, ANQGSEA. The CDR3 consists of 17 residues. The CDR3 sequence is CSVEEFGRGAYQETQYF. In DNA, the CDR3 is TGCAGCGTTGAAGAGTTCGGGCGGGGGGCGTACCAAGAGACCCAGTACTTC.

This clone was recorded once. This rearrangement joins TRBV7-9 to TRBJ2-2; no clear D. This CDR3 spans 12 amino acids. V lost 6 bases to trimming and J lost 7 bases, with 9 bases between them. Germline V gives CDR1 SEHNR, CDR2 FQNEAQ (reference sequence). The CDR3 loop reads CASRIRGGELFF. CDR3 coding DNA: TGTGCCAGCAGAATCCGCGGCGGGGAGCTGTTTTTT. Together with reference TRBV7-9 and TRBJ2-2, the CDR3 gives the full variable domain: DTGVSQNPRHKITKRGQNVTFRCDPISEHNRLYWYRQTLGQGPEFLTYFQNEAQLEKSRLLSDRFSAERPKGSFSTLEIQRTEQGDSAMYLCASRIRGGELFFGEGSRLTVL.

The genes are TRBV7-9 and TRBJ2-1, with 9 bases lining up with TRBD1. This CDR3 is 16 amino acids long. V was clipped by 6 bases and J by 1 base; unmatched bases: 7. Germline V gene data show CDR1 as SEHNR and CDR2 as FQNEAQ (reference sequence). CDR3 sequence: CASREGQGFSYNEQFF. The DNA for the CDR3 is TGTGCCAGCAGGGAGGGACAGGGTTTTTCCTACAATGAGCAGTTCTTC.

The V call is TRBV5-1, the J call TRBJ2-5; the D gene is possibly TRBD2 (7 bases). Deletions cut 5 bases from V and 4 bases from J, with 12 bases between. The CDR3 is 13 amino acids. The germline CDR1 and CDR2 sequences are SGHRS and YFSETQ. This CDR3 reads CASSIGGGETQYF. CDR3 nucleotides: TGCGCCAGCAGTATAGGGGGGGGAGAGACCCAGTACTTC.

The DNA for the CDR3 is TGTGCCAGCAATAGCGGGTATAACCAAGAGACCCAGTACTTC. This encodes CASNSGYNQETQYF. This sequence joins TRBV27 and TRBJ2-5, with 7 bases fitting TRBD2. This CDR3 comprises 14 residues. Trimming removed 7 bases from V and 0 bases from J; junction bases left unmatched: 5. Looked up from germline, CDR1 is MNHEY and CDR2 is SMNVEV (reference sequence).

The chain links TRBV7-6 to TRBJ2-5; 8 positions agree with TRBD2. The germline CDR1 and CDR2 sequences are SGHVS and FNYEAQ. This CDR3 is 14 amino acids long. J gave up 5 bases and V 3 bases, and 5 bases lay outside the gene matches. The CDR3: CASSFSGGLETQYF. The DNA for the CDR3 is TGTGCCAGCAGCTTCTCGGGGGGGCTGGAGACCCAGTACTTC.

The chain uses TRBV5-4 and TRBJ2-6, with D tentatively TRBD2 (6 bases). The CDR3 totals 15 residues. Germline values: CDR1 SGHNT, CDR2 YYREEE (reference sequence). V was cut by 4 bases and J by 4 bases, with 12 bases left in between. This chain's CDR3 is CASSPGGAGANVLTF. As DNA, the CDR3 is TGTGCCAGCAGCCCGGGCGGGGCCGGGGCCAACGTCCTGACTTTC.

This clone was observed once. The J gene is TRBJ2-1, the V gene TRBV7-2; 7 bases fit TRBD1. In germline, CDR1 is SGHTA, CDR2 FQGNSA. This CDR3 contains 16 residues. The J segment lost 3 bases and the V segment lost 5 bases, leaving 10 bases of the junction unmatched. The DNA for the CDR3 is TGTGCCAGCAGCGCGCCTGGGGGACAGTACTACAATGAGCAGTTCTTC. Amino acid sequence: CASSAPGGQYYNEQFF.